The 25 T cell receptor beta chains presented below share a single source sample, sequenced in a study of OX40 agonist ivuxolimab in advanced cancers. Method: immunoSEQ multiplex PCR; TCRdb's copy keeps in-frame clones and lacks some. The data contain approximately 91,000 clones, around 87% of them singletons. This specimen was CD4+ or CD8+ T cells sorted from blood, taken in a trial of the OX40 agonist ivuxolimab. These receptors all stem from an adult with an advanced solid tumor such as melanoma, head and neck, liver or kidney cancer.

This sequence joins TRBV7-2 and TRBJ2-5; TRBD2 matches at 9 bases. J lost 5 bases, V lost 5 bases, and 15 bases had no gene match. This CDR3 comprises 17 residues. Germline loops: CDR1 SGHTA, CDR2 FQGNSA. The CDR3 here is CASSQLGIAGAVETQYF. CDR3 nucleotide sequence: TGTGCCAGCAGCCAGCTCGGGATAGCGGGAGCGGTGGAGACCCAGTACTTC. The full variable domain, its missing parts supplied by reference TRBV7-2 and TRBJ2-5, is GAGVSQSPSNKVTEKGKDVELRCDPISGHTALYWYRQSLGQGLEFLIYFQGNSAPDKSGLPSDRFSAERTGGSVSTLTIQRTQQEDSAVYLCASSQLGIAGAVETQYFGPGTRLLVL.

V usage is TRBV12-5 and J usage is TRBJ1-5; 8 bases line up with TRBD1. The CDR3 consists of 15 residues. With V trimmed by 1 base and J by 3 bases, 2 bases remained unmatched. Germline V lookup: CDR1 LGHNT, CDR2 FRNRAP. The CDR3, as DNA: TGTGCTAGTGGTTTGGGGACAGGGAACAATCAGCCCCAGCATTTT. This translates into CASGLGTGNNQPQHF. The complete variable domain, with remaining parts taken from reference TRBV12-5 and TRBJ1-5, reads DARVTQTPRHKVTEMGQEVTMRCQPILGHNTVFWYRQTMMQGLELLAYFRNRAPLDDSGMPKDRFSAEMPDATLATLKIQPSEPRDSAVYFCASGLGTGNNQPQHFGDGTRLSIL.

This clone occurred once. The CDR3 here is CASSPRLAAPNNEQFF. CDR3 sequence (DNA): TGTGCCAGCAGTCCGAGGTTGGCAGCTCCTAACAATGAGCAGTTCTTC. The chain uses TRBV27 and TRBJ2-1, with no clear D. Trimming pared 5 bases from V and 5 bases from J, leaving 19 bases between. The CDR3 totals 16 residues. The germline gives CDR1 MNHEY, CDR2 SMNVEV (reference sequence).

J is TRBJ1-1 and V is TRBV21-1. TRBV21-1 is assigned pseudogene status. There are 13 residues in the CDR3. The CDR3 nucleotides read TGTGCCAGCAGCAAACTGGGGAACACTGAAGCTTTCTTT. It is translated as CASSKLGNTEAFF.

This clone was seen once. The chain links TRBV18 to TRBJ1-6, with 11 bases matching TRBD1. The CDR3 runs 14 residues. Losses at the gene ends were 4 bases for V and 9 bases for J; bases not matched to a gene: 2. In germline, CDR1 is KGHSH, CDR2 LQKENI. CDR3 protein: CASSHGQGASPLHF. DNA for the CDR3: TGTGCCAGCTCACACGGACAGGGGGCTTCACCCCTCCACTTT.

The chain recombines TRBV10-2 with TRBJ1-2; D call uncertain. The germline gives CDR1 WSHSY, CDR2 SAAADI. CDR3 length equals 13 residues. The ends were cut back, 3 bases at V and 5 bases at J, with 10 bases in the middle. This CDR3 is CASSDPDRYGYTF. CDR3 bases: TGCGCCAGCAGTGACCCAGACCGGTATGGCTACACCTTC.

The CDR3, as DNA: TGTGCCAGTAGTGGGACTAGCGGGAGTGGCAATGAGCAGTTCTTC. Translated, it gives CASSGTSGSGNEQFF. The V and J genes are TRBV19 and TRBJ2-1; 14 bases map to TRBD2. J was trimmed by 6 bases and V by 5 bases; bases with no gene match: 3. The CDR3 is made up of 15 amino acids. The germline CDR1 and CDR2 sequences are LNHDA and SQIVND (reference sequence).

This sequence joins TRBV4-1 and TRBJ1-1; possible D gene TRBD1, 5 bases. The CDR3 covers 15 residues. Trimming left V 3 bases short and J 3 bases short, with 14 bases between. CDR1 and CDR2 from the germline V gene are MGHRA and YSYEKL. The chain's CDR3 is CASSHTPGLDTEAFF. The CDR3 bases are TGCGCCAGCAGCCATACTCCGGGACTTGACACTGAAGCTTTCTTT.

The CDR3 coding sequence is TGCGCCAGCAGTTGGACTAGCGGGATGGGGGAGACCCAGTACTTC. Translated: CASSWTSGMGETQYF. This chain uses TRBV5-1 with TRBJ2-5, with TRBD2 matching over 12 bases. In germline, CDR1 is SGHRS, CDR2 YFSETQ. The junction had 7 bases not matched to a gene; V was cut back by 5 bases and J by 5 bases. The CDR3 runs 15 residues. Combining the CDR3 with reference TRBV5-1 and TRBJ2-5 gives the whole variable domain KAGVTQTPRYLIKTRGQQVTLSCSPISGHRSVSWYQQTPGQGLQFLFEYFSETQRNKGNFPGRFSGRQFSNSRSEMNVSTLELGDSALYLCASSWTSGMGETQYFGPGTRLLVL.

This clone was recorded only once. The CDR3 DNA follows: TGTGCCAGCAGCGGAGGGACAGGTTCCTCCTACGAGCAGTACTTC. Encoded protein: CASSGGTGSSYEQYF. The genes are TRBV9 and TRBJ2-7; TRBD1 matches 8 bases. The CDR3 has 15 residues. V shed 3 bases, J shed 0 bases, and the junction held 5 bases outside the gene matches. CDR1 and CDR2 (germline): SGDLS, YYNGEE.

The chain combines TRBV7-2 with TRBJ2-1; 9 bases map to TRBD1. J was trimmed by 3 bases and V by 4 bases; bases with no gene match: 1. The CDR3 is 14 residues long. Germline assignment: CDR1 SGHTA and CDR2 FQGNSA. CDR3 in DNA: TGTGCCAGCAGCTCGGACAGGGGCTACAATGAGCAGTTCTTC. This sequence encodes CASSSDRGYNEQFF.

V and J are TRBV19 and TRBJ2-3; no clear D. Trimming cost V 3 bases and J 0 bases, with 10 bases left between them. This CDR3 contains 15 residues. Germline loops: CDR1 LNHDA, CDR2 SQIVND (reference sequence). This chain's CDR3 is CASSIGSVSTDTQYF. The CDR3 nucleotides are TGTGCCAGTAGTATTGGGTCAGTTAGCACAGATACGCAGTATTTT.

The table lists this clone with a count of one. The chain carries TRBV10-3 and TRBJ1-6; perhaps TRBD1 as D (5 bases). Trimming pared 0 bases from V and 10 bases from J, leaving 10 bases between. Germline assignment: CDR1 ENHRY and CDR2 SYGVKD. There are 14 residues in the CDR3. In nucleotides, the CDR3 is TGTGCCATCAGTGAGTCCTTAGGGGTCTCACCCCTCCACTTT. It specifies CAISESLGVSPLHF.

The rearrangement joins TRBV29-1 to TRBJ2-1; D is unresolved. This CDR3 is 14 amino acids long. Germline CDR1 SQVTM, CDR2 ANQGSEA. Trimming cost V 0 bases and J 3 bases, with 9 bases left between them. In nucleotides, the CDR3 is TGCAGCGTTGAAGATGGGATCTACTACAATGAGCAGTTCTTC. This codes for CSVEDGIYYNEQFF.

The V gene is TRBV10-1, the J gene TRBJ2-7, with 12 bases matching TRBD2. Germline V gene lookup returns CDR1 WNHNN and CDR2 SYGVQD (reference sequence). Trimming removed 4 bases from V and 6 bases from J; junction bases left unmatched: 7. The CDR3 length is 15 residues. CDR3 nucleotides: TGCGCCAGCAGTGTGCTAGCGGGAGGGCCCGGCGAGCAGTACTTC. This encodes CASSVLAGGPGEQYF.

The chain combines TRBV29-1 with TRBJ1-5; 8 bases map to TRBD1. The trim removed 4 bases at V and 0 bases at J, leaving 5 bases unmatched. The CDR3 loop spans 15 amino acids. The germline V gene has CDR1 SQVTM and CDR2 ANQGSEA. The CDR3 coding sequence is TGCAGCGTTGGGGAGACAGGGGATAGCAATCAGCCCCAGCATTTT. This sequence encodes CSVGETGDSNQPQHF.

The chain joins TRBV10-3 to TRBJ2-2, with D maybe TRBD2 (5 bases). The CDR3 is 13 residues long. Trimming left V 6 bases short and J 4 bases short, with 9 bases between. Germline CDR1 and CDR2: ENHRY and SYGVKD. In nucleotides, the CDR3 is TGTGCCATCAGCCCTACTAGCACCGGGGAGCTGTTTTTT. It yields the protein CAISPTSTGELFF.

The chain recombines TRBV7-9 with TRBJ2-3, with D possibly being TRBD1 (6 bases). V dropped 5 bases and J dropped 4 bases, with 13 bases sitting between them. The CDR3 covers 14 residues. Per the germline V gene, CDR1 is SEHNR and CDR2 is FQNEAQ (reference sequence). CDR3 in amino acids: CASSPGQLADTQYF. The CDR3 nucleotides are TGTGCCAGCAGCCCCGGACAGTTAGCAGATACGCAGTATTTT.

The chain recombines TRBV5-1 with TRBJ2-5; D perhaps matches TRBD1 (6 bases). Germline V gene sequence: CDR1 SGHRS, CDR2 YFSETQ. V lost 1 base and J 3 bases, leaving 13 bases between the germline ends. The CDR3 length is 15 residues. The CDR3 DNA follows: TGCGCCAGCAGCTTGCAGGGGCGTGCGGAAGAGACCCAGTACTTC. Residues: CASSLQGRAEETQYF.

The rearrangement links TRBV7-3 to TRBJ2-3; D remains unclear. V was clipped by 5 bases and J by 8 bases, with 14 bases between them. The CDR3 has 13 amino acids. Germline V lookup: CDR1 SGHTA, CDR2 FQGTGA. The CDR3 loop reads CASSANPPGTQYF. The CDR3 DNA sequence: TGTGCCAGCAGCGCCAACCCCCCTGGTACGCAGTATTTT.

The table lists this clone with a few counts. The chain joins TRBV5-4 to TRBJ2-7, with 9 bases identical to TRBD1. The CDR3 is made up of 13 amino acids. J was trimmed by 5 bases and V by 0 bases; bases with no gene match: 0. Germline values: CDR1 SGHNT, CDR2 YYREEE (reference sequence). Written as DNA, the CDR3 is TGTGCCAGCAGCTTGGACAGGGGGCACGAGCAGTACTTC. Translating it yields CASSLDRGHEQYF.

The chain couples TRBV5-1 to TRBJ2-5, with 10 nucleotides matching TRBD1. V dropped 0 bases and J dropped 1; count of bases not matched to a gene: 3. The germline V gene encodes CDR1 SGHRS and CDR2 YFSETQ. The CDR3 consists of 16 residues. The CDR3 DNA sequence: TGCGCCAGCAGCTTGGGGACAGGGGGTCGCCAAGAGACCCAGTACTTC. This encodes CASSLGTGGRQETQYF.

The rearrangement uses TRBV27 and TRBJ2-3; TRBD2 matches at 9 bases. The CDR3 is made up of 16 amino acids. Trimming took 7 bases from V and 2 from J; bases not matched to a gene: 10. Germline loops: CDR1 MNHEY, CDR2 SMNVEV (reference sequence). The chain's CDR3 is CASKRSGRTITDTQYF. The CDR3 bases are TGTGCCAGCAAGCGGAGCGGGAGGACAATCACAGATACGCAGTATTTT.

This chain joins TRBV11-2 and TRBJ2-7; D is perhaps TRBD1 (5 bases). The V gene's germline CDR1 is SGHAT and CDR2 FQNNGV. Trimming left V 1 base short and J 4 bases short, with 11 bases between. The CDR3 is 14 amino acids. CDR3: CASSLGQKSYEQYV. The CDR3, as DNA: TGTGCCAGCAGCTTAGGACAGAAGAGTTACGAGCAGTACGTC.

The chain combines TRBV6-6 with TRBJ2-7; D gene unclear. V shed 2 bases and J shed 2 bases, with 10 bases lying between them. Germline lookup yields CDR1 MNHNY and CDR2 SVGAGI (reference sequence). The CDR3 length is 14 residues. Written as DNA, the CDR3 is TGTGCCAGCAGTTACAAACCAGACGCCTACGAGCAGTACGTC. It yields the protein CASSYKPDAYEQYV.